This T cell receptor (beta chain) was retrieved from a study of blood T cell repertoires in COVID-19. As for the study in general: Samples came from the United States, Italy and Spain, spanning acute and convalescent COVID-19. The cDNA or gDNA used as material had been derived from T cells, B-cell-depleted T cells, or PBMCs.

Authors' analysis steps: How many nucleated cells were present was estimated from reference gene primer amplification. Some clones are missing from TCRdb's copy, which holds only in-frame ones; the method was immunoSEQ multiplex PCR. The D gene and trimming were derived from the DNA, and the V and J assignments and clone size from that table. Of some 260,000 clones in the sample, roughly 91% were seen once. Per the germline V gene, CDR1 is LNHDA and CDR2 is SQIVND (reference sequence). The CDR3 runs to 15 residues. J was trimmed by 4 bases and V by 5 bases; bases with no gene match: 7. This clone came up a few times.

The chain has TRBV19 and TRBJ2-5; TRBD1 aligns across 10 bases. This TCR was recovered from a woman in her 40s who had recovered from COVID-19. The specimen was peripheral blood. The chain's CDR3 is CASSWGQGFGETQYF. The CDR3 nucleotides are TGTGCCAGTAGTTGGGGACAGGGGTTTGGAGAGACCCAGTACTTC.